These 16 T cell receptor beta chains came from one sample sequenced in a study of cytomegalovirus exposure and HLA in healthy donors. The PCR employed 60 Vbeta primers together with 13 Jbeta primers. Assay: immunoSEQ multiplex PCR; the TCRdb copy retains only in-frame clones and omits some. Seen here are about 150,000 clones, 79% observed once, and the top ten hold around 3.2%. The sequenced sample was PBMCs. Receptor source: a human donor in good health.

The rearrangement uses TRBV2 and TRBJ2-5; D is perhaps TRBD1 (5 bases). V shed 7 bases and J shed 4 bases, with 16 bases lying between them. The CDR3 is made up of 14 amino acids. Germline V gene lookup returns CDR1 SNHLY and CDR2 FYNNEI. CDR3 in amino acids: CASTGRTRRETQYF. The CDR3 DNA sequence: TGTGCCAGCACAGGGCGGACCAGGCGAGAGACCCAGTACTTC.

In its sample, this clone was seen a few times. The rearrangement joins TRBV6-4 to TRBJ1-2; D is undetermined. The CDR3 extends over 11 amino acids. The germline CDR1 and CDR2 sequences are MRHNA and SNTAGT. V was clipped by 4 bases and J by 8 bases, with 8 bases between them. As DNA, the CDR3 is TGTGCCAGCAGTGGAGGGAGCGGCTACACCTTC. Its translation: CASSGGSGYTF.

V is TRBV19 and J is TRBJ1-1; TRBD1 is a possible D gene (5 bases). Trimming stripped 4 bases from V and 5 bases from J, with 14 bases between. Germline V gives CDR1 LNHDA, CDR2 SQIVND (reference sequence). The CDR3 contains 14 residues. The CDR3: CASSNPGGRTEAFF. The CDR3 region has the DNA TGTGCCAGTAGTAATCCGGGGGGACGTACTGAAGCTTTCTTT.

This chain connects TRBV11-3 to TRBJ2-7; no definite D call. CDR1 SGHNT and CDR2 YENEEA come from the germline V gene. Trimming left V 3 bases short and J 2 bases short, with 17 bases between. This CDR3 is 16 amino acids long. Here the CDR3 reads CASSFSLSAITYEQYF. CDR3 coding DNA: TGTGCCAGCAGCTTCTCCCTAAGCGCCATAACCTACGAGCAGTACTTC.

The chain couples TRBV19 to TRBJ1-3, with D hard to call. Germline CDR1 LNHDA, CDR2 SQIVND (reference sequence). The CDR3 runs 14 residues. Between the trimmed V and J ends, which lost 3 bases and 4 bases, there was a span of 10 bases. The chain's CDR3 is CASSIGEIGNTIYF. The DNA for the CDR3 is TGTGCCAGTAGTATCGGAGAAATAGGAAACACCATATATTTT. Supplemented by reference TRBV19 and TRBJ1-3, the full variable domain reads DGGITQSPKYLFRKEGQNVTLSCEQNLNHDAMYWYRQDPGQGLRLIYYSQIVNDFQKGDIAEGYSVSREKKESFPLTVTSAQKNPTAFYLCASSIGEIGNTIYFGEGSWLTVV.

The chain carries TRBV27 and TRBJ2-1; tentative D call: TRBD2 (5 bases). The germline V gene has CDR1 MNHEY and CDR2 SMNVEV (reference sequence). The CDR3 totals 14 residues. Trimming removed 10 bases at V and 7 bases at J, with 20 bases between. The CDR3 coding sequence is TGTGCCACGAAAGCTAGCCCTTCCGCGAATGAGCAGTTCTTC. Translation: CATKASPSANEQFF.

This clone was picked up one time. The chain is built from TRBV7-9 and TRBJ2-7, with D hard to call. Per germline, CDR1 SEHNR and CDR2 FQNEAQ (reference sequence). Trimming stripped 1 base from V and 3 bases from J, with 10 bases between. The CDR3 is made up of 14 amino acids. CDR3 residues: CASSLGGAFYEQYF. The CDR3 DNA follows: TGTGCCAGCAGCTTAGGCGGCGCCTTCTACGAGCAGTACTTC.

The V gene is TRBV7-6, the J gene TRBJ1-1; D is uncertain. Germline CDR1 is SGHVS and CDR2 is FNYEAQ. CDR3 length: 13 amino acids. V lost 5 bases and J 0 bases, leaving 7 bases between the germline ends. In nucleotides, the CDR3 is TGTGCCAGCAGCCTAAGTCTGAACACTGAAGCTTTCTTT. It specifies CASSLSLNTEAFF.

The chain combines TRBV5-5 with TRBJ2-3; 7 bases map to TRBD1. Germline loops: CDR1 SGHKS, CDR2 YYEKEE (reference sequence). This CDR3 is 15 amino acids long. Unmatched junction bases numbered 5, after V lost 0 bases and J lost 4 bases. The CDR3 sequence is CASSLVPQGADTQYF. The CDR3 DNA reads as TGTGCCAGCAGCTTGGTACCTCAGGGGGCAGATACGCAGTATTTT. Complete variable domain (other parts from reference TRBV5-5 and TRBJ2-3): DAGVTQSPTHLIKTRGQQVTLRCSPISGHKSVSWYQQVLGQGPQFIFQYYEKEERGRGNFPDRFSARQFPNYSSELNVNALLLGDSALYLCASSLVPQGADTQYFGPGTRLTVL.

The chain's CDR3 is CASSSARGSGSSKNTEAFF. The DNA for the CDR3 is TGTGCCAGCAGCTCCGCCCGGGGGTCAGGGTCTAGTAAGAACACTGAAGCTTTCTTT. The chain employs TRBV11-2 and TRBJ1-1, with D possibly being TRBD1 (5 bases). V lost 4 bases and J lost 1, with 25 bases in between. This CDR3 has 19 residues. Germline V gene sequence: CDR1 SGHAT, CDR2 FQNNGV.

This clone was counted only a few times. The chain links TRBV19 to TRBJ1-5; D might be TRBD1 (6 bases). Germline values: CDR1 LNHDA, CDR2 SQIVND (reference sequence). Trimming cost V 4 bases and J 0 bases, with 13 bases left between them. The CDR3 has 16 amino acids. The DNA of the CDR3 is TGTGCCAGTAGTACGGACAGAGGTTATAGCAATCAGCCCCAGCATTTT. It specifies CASSTDRGYSNQPQHF. The full variable domain, in which reference TRBV19 and TRBJ1-5 provide the parts outside the CDR3, is DGGITQSPKYLFRKEGQNVTLSCEQNLNHDAMYWYRQDPGQGLRLIYYSQIVNDFQKGDIAEGYSVSREKKESFPLTVTSAQKNPTAFYLCASSTDRGYSNQPQHFGDGTRLSIL.

The J gene is TRBJ1-3, the V gene TRBV5-6, with 8 bases identical to TRBD1. Germline assignment: CDR1 SGHDT and CDR2 YYEEEE. The length of the CDR3 is 15 residues. J was trimmed by 3 bases and V by 4 bases; bases with no gene match: 6. The CDR3 here is CASSDYRGFGNTIYF. Here the CDR3 DNA reads TGTGCCAGCAGCGACTACAGGGGGTTTGGAAACACCATATATTTT.

This clone was seen once. The chain links TRBV10-2 to TRBJ1-6; 8 bases map to TRBD1. The CDR3 is 13 residues long. The trim removed 3 bases at V and 10 bases at J, leaving 2 bases unmatched. CDR1 WSHSY and CDR2 SAAADI come from the germline V gene. The CDR3 sequence is CASSDRGQSPLHF. The CDR3 DNA is TGCGCCAGCAGTGACAGGGGGCAATCACCCCTCCACTTT.

In the case of this clone: The same CDR3 also results from other DNA sequences found in this sample. This chain links TRBV18 with TRBJ1-1; 7 nucleotides match TRBD1. The germline gives CDR1 KGHSH, CDR2 LQKENI. The length of the CDR3 is 14 residues. The V segment lost 2 bases and the J segment 0 bases; nucleotides outside the gene matches: 0. The CDR3 DNA follows: TGTGCCAGCTCACCAGACAGGGTGAACACTGAAGCTTTCTTT. Protein sequence: CASSPDRVNTEAFF.

V is TRBV4-1 and J is TRBJ1-2; 7 nucleotides agree with TRBD1. In germline, CDR1 is MGHRA, CDR2 YSYEKL. The CDR3 runs 13 residues. The junction had 1 base not matched to a gene; V was cut back by 0 bases and J by 6 bases. This CDR3 reads CASSQEGQHGYTF. In DNA, the CDR3 is TGCGCCAGCAGCCAAGAGGGACAGCATGGCTACACCTTC.

The genes are TRBV5-1 and TRBJ2-1, with 12 bases aligning to TRBD2. V trimming: 0 bases; J trimming: 8 bases; junction bases outside the gene matches: 3. Germline CDR1 reads SGHRS; CDR2 reads YFSETQ. The CDR3 is 15 amino acids. CDR3 loop: CASSLVLAGGDEQFF. The CDR3 bases are TGCGCCAGCAGCTTGGTCCTAGCGGGGGGGGATGAGCAGTTCTTC.